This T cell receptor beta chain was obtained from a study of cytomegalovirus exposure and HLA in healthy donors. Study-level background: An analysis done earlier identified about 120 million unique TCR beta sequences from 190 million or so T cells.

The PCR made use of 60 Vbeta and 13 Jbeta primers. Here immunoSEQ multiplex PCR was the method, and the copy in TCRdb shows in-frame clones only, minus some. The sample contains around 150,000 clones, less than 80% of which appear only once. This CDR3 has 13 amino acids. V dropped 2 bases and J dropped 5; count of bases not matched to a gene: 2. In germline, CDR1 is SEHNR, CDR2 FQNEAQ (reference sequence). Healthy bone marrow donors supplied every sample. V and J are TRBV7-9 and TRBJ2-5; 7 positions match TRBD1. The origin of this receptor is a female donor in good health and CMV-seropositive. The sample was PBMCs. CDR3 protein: CASSLQGDETQYF. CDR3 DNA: TGTGCCAGCAGCTTACAGGGGGATGAGACCCAGTACTTC.